This T cell receptor (beta chain) derives from a study of identical twins. Study-level findings and limits: Abundant beta clonotypes from cord blood had fewer insertions, unlike memory repertoires, which showed none. Surplus twin overlap in beta out-of-frame sequences was less pronounced. Out-of-frame TCR alpha sharing in monozygotic twins exceeded recombination model predictions.

TCRdb ran MiXCR on the 5' RACE reads and lists one entry per CDR3 protein. The sample shows 700,000 to 950,000 distinct CDR3 sequences, approximately 13% of them seen only once. CDR1 is DFQATT, CDR2 SNEGSKA, per germline (reference sequence). The CDR3 is 16 amino acids. The J segment lost 2 bases and the V segment lost 3 bases, leaving 9 bases of the junction unmatched. As for this clonotype: Its antigen is undetermined.

The data were also submitted as part of a second study, on yellow fever vaccine responses in identical twins.

Sample: PBMCs. The genes are TRBV20-1 and TRBJ2-1; 8 bases agree with TRBD2. The TCR sequence derives from a woman aged 18-30 years in good health. The CDR3 spells CSASPSDSGTYNEQFF. The DNA of the CDR3 is TGCAGTGCTAGCCCCTCCGATAGCGGGACCTACAATGAGCAGTTCTTC.